These 32 T cell receptor beta chains were sequenced from one sample in a study of blood T cells in healthy people across ages (dated by TCRdb to the mid-2010s). Receptors were amplified or captured by 5' RACE. Sequencer: Illumina HiSeq 2500. The second PCR ran for roughly 7 to 11 cycles and used a J-beta primer mix along with a sample-barcoded 5' primer. Through fastp at Q25 and MiXCR, TCRdb rebuilt clones from the public reads, retaining in-frame beta chains. Each entry merges the rows of one CDR3 protein and shows their most common DNA and genes. The sample table contains about 1.5 million distinct CDR3 sequences; only one count was recorded for around 40% of them. The ten largest clones add up to roughly 3.7% of the sample. The source material was blood. The receptors were gathered from a woman aged 18-30 years in good health.

The chain links TRBV10-3 to TRBJ2-1; D uncertain. V lost 6 bases and J 8 bases, leaving 14 bases between the germline ends. The germline V gene encodes CDR1 ENHRY and CDR2 SYGVKD. The CDR3 is made up of 13 amino acids. The CDR3 loop is CAISPIIEHEQFF. The CDR3 coding sequence is TGTGCCATCAGCCCAATTATCGAACATGAGCAGTTCTTC.

This clonotype was found a few times. The V gene is TRBV28, the J gene TRBJ2-7; TRBD2 might be the D (5 bases). Per germline, CDR1 MDHEN and CDR2 SYDVKM. CDR3 length equals 14 residues. V shed 3 bases and J shed 7 bases, with 16 bases lying between them. CDR3 coding DNA: TGTGCCAGCAGTTTGCCCGGGGTCTCAAGGGAGCAGTACTTC. Its translation is CASSLPGVSREQYF.

In DNA form, the CDR3 reads TGTGCCAGCACCCCAAACAATGGCGCTGAAGCTTTCTTT. Its protein is CASTPNNGAEAFF. The chain links TRBV7-8 to TRBJ1-1; D unresolved. The V gene's germline CDR1 is SGHVS and CDR2 FQNEAQ. CDR3 length equals 13 residues. The germline V and J ends were trimmed by 7 bases and 6 bases, with 15 bases remaining between them.

This sequence joins TRBV20-1 and TRBJ2-7; no firm D call. Per germline, CDR1 DFQATT and CDR2 SNEGSKA (reference sequence). This CDR3 comprises 13 residues. Trimming took off 6 bases at V and 4 bases at J, with 16 bases between the two ends. CDR3 loop: CSATVKREYEQYF. DNA for the CDR3: TGCAGTGCCACCGTAAAAAGGGAATACGAGCAGTACTTC.

V is TRBV20-1 and J is TRBJ1-1, with D tentatively TRBD1 (6 bases). There are 14 residues in the CDR3. V was trimmed by 4 bases and J by 1 base, leaving 13 bases between them. Germline V CDR1 and CDR2: DFQATT, SNEGSKA (reference sequence). The CDR3 DNA reads TGCAGTGCTACCCCCACGACAGGGAACACTGAAGCTTTCTTT. It encodes CSATPTTGNTEAFF.

The V gene is TRBV5-1, the J gene TRBJ1-1, with D maybe TRBD1 (6 bases). This CDR3 has 14 amino acids. V was clipped by 3 bases and J by 7 bases, with 16 bases between them. Germline values: CDR1 SGHRS, CDR2 YFSETQ. CDR3 amino acids: CASSSGGQGGEAFF. The DNA of the CDR3 is TGCGCCAGCAGCTCTGGGGGACAAGGGGGTGAAGCTTTCTTT.

This chain joins TRBV5-6 and TRBJ1-4; a weak D match, TRBD1 (5 bases). V was pared by 5 bases and J by 4 bases, with 15 bases between. The V gene's germline CDR1 is SGHDT and CDR2 YYEEEE. This CDR3 has 15 residues. CDR3 DNA: TGTGCCAGCAGGAGGGATCGGGGGATTAATGAAAAACTGTTTTTT. It encodes CASRRDRGINEKLFF. The full variable domain, in which reference TRBV5-6 and TRBJ1-4 provide the parts outside the CDR3, is DAGVTQSPTHLIKTRGQQVTLRCSPKSGHDTVSWYQQALGQGPQFIFQYYEEEERQRGNFPDRFSGHQFPNYSSELNVNALLLGDSALYLCASRRDRGINEKLFFGSGTQLSVL.

This clonotype was seen a handful of times. The chain combines TRBV20-1 with TRBJ2-4; tentatively, D is TRBD2 (5 bases). The CDR3 is made up of 15 amino acids. With 2 bases removed from V and 2 bases from J, the gap between germline ends came to 13 bases. CDR1 DFQATT and CDR2 SNEGSKA come from the germline V gene (reference sequence). CDR3 region: CSARSGTSPKNIQYF. Here the CDR3 DNA reads TGCAGTGCTAGAAGCGGAACCTCTCCCAAAAACATTCAGTACTTC.

Ten or more counts support this clonotype. This chain joins TRBV29-1 and TRBJ2-5; a possible D gene is TRBD1 (5 bases). This CDR3 is built from 13 residues. Between the trimmed V and J ends, which lost 7 bases and 0 bases, there was a span of 12 bases. In germline, CDR1 is SQVTM, CDR2 ANQGSEA. The CDR3 bases are TGCAGCGCGAGGACACCGAACCAAGAGACCCAGTACTTC. It yields the protein CSARTPNQETQYF. Drawing the rest from reference TRBV29-1 and TRBJ2-5, the complete variable domain is SAVISQKPSRDICQRGTSLTIQCQVDSQVTMMFWYRQQPGQSLTLIATANQGSEATYESGFVIDKFPISRPNLTFSTLTVSNMSPEDSSIYLCSARTPNQETQYFGPGTRLLVL.

The CDR3 protein is CASSSSALDTQYF. The CDR3 nucleotides are TGTGCCAGCAGTTCCTCCGCCCTAGATACGCAGTATTTT. V usage is TRBV28 and J usage is TRBJ2-3, with D unclear. V shed 4 bases and J shed 5 bases, with 10 bases lying between them. The CDR3 runs to 13 residues. From germline, CDR1 is MDHEN and CDR2 SYDVKM.

This clonotype has more than one count but fewer than ten. This chain joins TRBV6-1 and TRBJ2-1; 10 positions match TRBD2. This CDR3 is built from 14 residues. The germline V gene encodes CDR1 MNHNS and CDR2 SASEGT. Trimming cost V 7 bases and J 4 bases; bases outside gene matches: 4. The CDR3 nucleotides are TGTGCCAGCATGGAACTAGCGGGGTACAATGAGCAGTTCTTC. Translation: CASMELAGYNEQFF.

This chain joins TRBV6-6 and TRBJ2-1; 11 bases align to TRBD2. CDR1 is MNHNY, CDR2 SVGAGI, per germline (reference sequence). The CDR3 is 16 amino acids. The V segment lost 6 bases and the J segment 4 bases; nucleotides outside the gene matches: 8. Written as DNA, the CDR3 is TGTGCCAGCAGCACACTAGCGGGAGCCCCGTACAATGAGCAGTTCTTC. Translating gives CASSTLAGAPYNEQFF.

The chain combines TRBV7-9 with TRBJ2-1, with D hard to call. The ends were cut back, 2 bases at V and 3 bases at J, with 20 bases in the middle. From germline, CDR1 is SEHNR and CDR2 FQNEAQ (reference sequence). CDR3 length equals 18 residues. The CDR3 region is CASSLSSAAARGYNEQFF. The CDR3 coding sequence is TGTGCCAGCAGCTTATCGTCGGCGGCCGCGAGAGGCTACAATGAGCAGTTCTTC.

The chain recombines TRBV13 with TRBJ2-4; a possible D gene is TRBD2 (6 bases). The J call may not be correct, given that the DNA end is closer to TRBJ2-5. In germline, CDR1 is PRHDT, CDR2 FYEKMQ (reference sequence). The CDR3 contains 14 residues. This CDR3 reads CASSLTSSEETQYF. In DNA form, the CDR3 reads TGTGCCAGCAGCCTTACGTCTAGCGAAGAGACCCAGTACTTC.

On this clonotype itself: A read error may account for a junction end that differs from germline. The rearrangement joins TRBV3-1 to TRBJ2-7; no firm D call. From germline, CDR1 is LGHDT and CDR2 YNNKEL (reference sequence). The CDR3 has 14 amino acids. As DNA, the CDR3 is TGTGCCAACAGCCGGCCCGACATCTCCTACGAGCAGTACTTC. Amino acids: CANSRPDISYEQYF.

V is TRBV2 and J is TRBJ1-5; D possibly corresponds to TRBD1 (6 bases). CDR3 size: 15 residues. Germline-derived CDR1 and CDR2 are SNHLY and FYNNEI. V was clipped by 7 bases and J by 0 bases, with 13 bases between them. The CDR3 protein is CASTGQKHSNQPQHF. CDR3 in DNA: TGTGCCAGCACCGGACAGAAGCATAGCAATCAGCCCCAGCATTTT.

There are a few counts of this clonotype. The chain carries TRBV20-1 and TRBJ1-4; D remains ambiguous. Germline V CDR1 and CDR2: DFQATT, SNEGSKA (reference sequence). This CDR3 contains 12 residues. V was pared by 1 base and J by 5 bases, with 5 bases between. The CDR3 nucleotides read TGCAGTGCTAGAGTTTCGAATGAAAAACTGTTTTTT. Its protein product is CSARVSNEKLFF.

A word on this clonotype: One end of the junction does not line up with germline, which may come from a read error. This chain uses TRBV20-1 with TRBJ2-1; no firm D call. CDR3 size: 12 residues. Germline V CDR1 and CDR2: DFQATT, SNEGSKA (reference sequence). The CDR3 region has the DNA TGTCTCGCCGGGCGGCCGTACAATGAGCAGTTCTTC. This translates into CLAGRPYNEQFF.

The chain couples TRBV27 to TRBJ2-4; 9 bases are shared with TRBD1. Germline CDR1 reads MNHEY; CDR2 reads SMNVEV (reference sequence). The CDR3 runs 17 residues. V shed 2 bases, J shed 13 bases, and the junction held 18 bases outside the gene matches. DNA for the CDR3: TGTGCCAGCAGTTTACTCCCGGGACAGGGTGTAATCAATGAGCAGTACTTC. This sequence encodes CASSLLPGQGVINEQYF.

This clonotype was picked up one time. The chain recombines TRBV20-1 with TRBJ1-2, with a tentative D call TRBD1 (6 bases). Germline V gene lookup returns CDR1 DFQATT and CDR2 SNEGSKA (reference sequence). The CDR3 sequence is 13 residues long. CDR3 nucleotides: TGCAGGCCTCGTGCAGGGGCTAACTATGGCTACACCTTC. It encodes CRPRAGANYGYTF.

A few counts support this clonotype. V and J are TRBV29-1 and TRBJ2-7; D is unclear. V shed 4 bases and J shed 0 bases, with 7 bases lying between them. The CDR3 loop spans 12 amino acids. Germline V gene sequence: CDR1 SQVTM, CDR2 ANQGSEA. Here the CDR3 DNA reads TGCAGCGTTGGAACAGTCTCCTACGAGCAGTACTTC. The encoded protein is CSVGTVSYEQYF.

This clonotype was observed a handful of times. The chain joins TRBV2 to TRBJ2-7; D is unclear. CDR3 size: 15 residues. Trimming removed 1 base from V and 3 bases from J, with 13 bases in between. Germline CDR1 is SNHLY and CDR2 is FYNNEI. The CDR3 region has the DNA TGTGCCAGCAGTGAAGAAAGGCTCGGCAACTACGAGCAGTACTTC. Its protein is CASSEERLGNYEQYF.

This chain connects TRBV10-3 to TRBJ1-4; D is possibly TRBD1 (6 bases). There are 13 residues in the CDR3. CDR1 is ENHRY, CDR2 SYGVKD, per germline. Trimming took 6 bases from V and 5 from J, leaving 10 bases between them. CDR3 loop: CAIRRQGNEKLFF. As DNA, the CDR3 is TGTGCCATCAGAAGGCAGGGGAATGAAAAACTGTTTTTT.

In DNA, the CDR3 is TGTGCCAGCAGTGTCGTACAGCGGCAGTGGGAGCAGTACTTC. Its protein is CASSVVQRQWEQYF. V gene TRBV2 combines with J gene TRBJ2-7, with TRBD2 as a possible D gene (5 bases). Per the germline V gene, CDR1 is SNHLY and CDR2 is FYNNEI. The germline V and J ends were trimmed by 4 bases and 7 bases, with 17 bases remaining between them. This CDR3 is built from 14 residues.

This clonotype was picked up a small number of times. V is TRBV28 and J is TRBJ2-1; 11 bases align to TRBD2. From germline, CDR1 is MDHEN and CDR2 SYDVKM. The CDR3 is 19 residues long. J lost 0 bases, V lost 3 bases, and 10 bases had no gene match. CDR3 protein: CASSFLAGGHKSSYNEQFF. As DNA, the CDR3 is TGTGCCAGCAGTTTTCTAGCGGGAGGACATAAGAGCTCCTACAATGAGCAGTTCTTC.

DNA of the CDR3: TGTGCCAGCAGCGTAGGTTCGGGGACAGGGGGACCAGATACGCAGTATTTT. This encodes CASSVGSGTGGPDTQYF. The chain employs TRBV9 and TRBJ2-3; 11 bases fit TRBD1. CDR1 is SGDLS, CDR2 YYNGEE, per germline. The CDR3 is 17 residues long. Trimming at V came to 0 bases and at J to 4 bases, leaving 7 bases not matched to a gene.

The chain carries TRBV11-2 and TRBJ2-1; 7 bases fit TRBD2. The CDR3 has 18 residues. Germline assignment: CDR1 SGHAT and CDR2 FQNNGV. Trimming cost V 4 bases and J 7 bases; bases outside gene matches: 19. CDR3 loop: CASSSPRTEAGMGNEQFF. The CDR3 DNA sequence: TGTGCCAGCAGCTCCCCTCGGACCGAAGCGGGAATGGGTAATGAGCAGTTCTTC.

The chain uses TRBV29-1 and TRBJ2-7; TRBD2 agrees at 12 bases. J was trimmed by 7 bases and V by 0 bases; bases with no gene match: 10. The CDR3 totals 16 residues. Looked up from germline, CDR1 is SQVTM and CDR2 is ANQGSEA. CDR3 sequence reads: CSVEDEGLAGYNEQYF. The DNA for the CDR3 is TGCAGCGTTGAAGATGAGGGACTAGCGGGTTACAATGAGCAGTACTTC.

Only one count was recorded for this clonotype. At one end, the junction sequence differs from germline, possibly due to a read error. The J gene is TRBJ2-3, the V gene TRBV27; the D gene is possibly TRBD2 (6 bases). In germline, CDR1 is MNHEY, CDR2 SMNVEV (reference sequence). CDR3 length equals 16 residues. For the CDR3, the DNA is TGTGTCAGCAGTAAACTAGCACTAACGGGGACAGATACGCAGTATTTT. It specifies CVSSKLALTGTDTQYF.

This clonotype was seen at least ten times. The chain links TRBV9 to TRBJ2-3; D gene unclear. Germline V lookup: CDR1 SGDLS, CDR2 YYNGEE. This CDR3 has 14 residues. The V gene lost 0 bases and the J gene lost 0 bases, with 5 bases spanning the gap. CDR3 in DNA: TGTGCCAGCAGCGTAGGCACCAGCACAGATACGCAGTATTTT. Translating gives CASSVGTSTDTQYF.

The CDR3 DNA follows: TGTGCCAGCAGTCTGAGGACAGGGCGGGTATACGAGCAGTACTTC. Protein: CASSLRTGRVYEQYF. The rearrangement links TRBV6-5 to TRBJ2-7; 8 bases are shared with TRBD1. This CDR3 has 15 amino acids. J was trimmed by 4 bases and V by 5 bases; bases with no gene match: 10. Germline CDR1 is MNHEY and CDR2 is SVGAGI.

CDR3 DNA sequence: TGTGCCAGCAGTGAGGGGAGGCAGTACTTC. This gives the protein CASSEGRQYF. This sequence joins TRBV2 and TRBJ2-7; a weak D match, TRBD2 (5 bases). Between the trimmed V and J ends, which lost 3 bases and 9 bases, there was a span of 6 bases. Germline assignment: CDR1 SNHLY and CDR2 FYNNEI. The CDR3 spans 10 residues.